This T cell receptor (beta chain) is drawn from a study of cytomegalovirus exposure and HLA in healthy donors. The overall study: The approximately 120 validation repertoires were produced on the same platform as the 650 to 800 repertoires of the first cohort. This was reported in a later analysis.

Study-level findings and limits: The study recorded 164 TCR beta chains that were cytomegalovirus-associated. With high specificity and sensitivity, the classifier reportedly diagnosed cytomegalovirus status. In vitro data verified three CMV-associated chains as specific for CMV antigens.

CDR1 and CDR2 from the germline V gene are SEHNR and FQNEAQ (reference sequence). Trimming took off 6 bases at V and 4 bases at J, with 10 bases between the two ends. The CDR3 is made up of 13 amino acids. Method: immunoSEQ multiplex PCR; TCRdb's copy keeps in-frame clones and lacks some. Of around 150,000 clones listed, 86% are singletons. This clone was recorded only once. Its antigen remains unidentified. This receptor was obtained from a woman aged 18-29 years in good health and CMV-seronegative. Sequenced: PBMCs. The chain has TRBV7-9 and TRBJ1-3; a possible D gene is TRBD1 (5 bases). CDR3 region: CASRWGVGNTIYF. The CDR3 region has the DNA TGTGCCAGCAGGTGGGGGGTCGGAAACACCATATATTTT.